The TCR beta chain under discussion was sequenced for a study of neurological immune-mediated disorders. This clonotype was detected many times. Losses at the gene ends were 8 bases for V and 2 bases for J; bases not matched to a gene: 12. The CDR3 contains 15 residues. The V gene's germline CDR1 is WSHSY and CDR2 SAAADI. TCRdb analysed the 5' RACE reads with MiXCR anew, one entry per CDR3 protein. The table records approximately 74,000 distinct CDR3 sequences, around 5.5% of them present only once. V is TRBV10-2 and J is TRBJ2-7; 7 bases fit TRBD1. Source material: PBMCs. This sequence was found in a man in his late teens or twenties with multiple sclerosis. CDR3 amino acids: CASRPSDRVTYEQYF. The CDR3 DNA follows: TGCGCCAGCCGTCCTTCCGACAGGGTAACCTACGAGCAGTACTTC.